The clone carrying this T cell receptor (beta chain) was counted at least ten times. Its specificity is not known. This record belongs to a study of T-cell memory formation after mild COVID-19. In TCRdb, the 5' RACE reads were re-called with MiXCR into one record per CDR3 protein. The table lists about 110,000 distinct CDR3 sequences, over 15% of them singletons. Whole-study findings and limits: Second-wave clones that peaked on day 37 lacked confirmed SARS-CoV-2 specificity. CD4+ bias marked clones expanding day 15 to 37, unlike balanced contracting clones. Memory cells collected pre-infection included some clones that later responded, suggesting cross-reactive memory joined.

This TCR derives from a young man who had mild COVID-19 (a few samples of this study predate the infection). Cell type and time point are not known. What was sequenced was PBMCs or a T cell subset sorted from them (not recorded which).

The CDR3 protein is CASSLAGQGQETQYF. The CDR3 DNA is TGCGCCAGCAGCTTGGCCGGGCAGGGACAAGAGACCCAGTACTTC. This chain connects TRBV5-1 to TRBJ2-5; possibly TRBD1 for D (5 bases). The V gene lost 0 bases and the J gene lost 2 bases, with 11 bases spanning the gap. Germline CDR1 and CDR2: SGHRS and YFSETQ. CDR3 length: 15 residues.